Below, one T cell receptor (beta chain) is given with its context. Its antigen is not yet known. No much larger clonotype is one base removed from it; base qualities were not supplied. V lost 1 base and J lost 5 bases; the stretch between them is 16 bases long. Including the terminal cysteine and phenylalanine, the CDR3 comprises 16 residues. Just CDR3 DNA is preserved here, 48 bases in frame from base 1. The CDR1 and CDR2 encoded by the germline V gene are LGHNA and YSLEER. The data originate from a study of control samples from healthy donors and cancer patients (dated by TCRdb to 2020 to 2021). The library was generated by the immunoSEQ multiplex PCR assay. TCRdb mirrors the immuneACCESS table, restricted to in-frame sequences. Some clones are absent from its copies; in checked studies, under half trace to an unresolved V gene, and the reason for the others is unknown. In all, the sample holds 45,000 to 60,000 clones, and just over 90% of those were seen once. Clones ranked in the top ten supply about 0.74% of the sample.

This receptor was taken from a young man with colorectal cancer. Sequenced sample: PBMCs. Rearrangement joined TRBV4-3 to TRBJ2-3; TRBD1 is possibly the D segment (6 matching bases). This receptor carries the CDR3 CASSQGVRAGVDTQYF. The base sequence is TGCGCCAGCAGCCAAGGGGTCAGGGCAGGGGTAGATACGCAGTATTTT.